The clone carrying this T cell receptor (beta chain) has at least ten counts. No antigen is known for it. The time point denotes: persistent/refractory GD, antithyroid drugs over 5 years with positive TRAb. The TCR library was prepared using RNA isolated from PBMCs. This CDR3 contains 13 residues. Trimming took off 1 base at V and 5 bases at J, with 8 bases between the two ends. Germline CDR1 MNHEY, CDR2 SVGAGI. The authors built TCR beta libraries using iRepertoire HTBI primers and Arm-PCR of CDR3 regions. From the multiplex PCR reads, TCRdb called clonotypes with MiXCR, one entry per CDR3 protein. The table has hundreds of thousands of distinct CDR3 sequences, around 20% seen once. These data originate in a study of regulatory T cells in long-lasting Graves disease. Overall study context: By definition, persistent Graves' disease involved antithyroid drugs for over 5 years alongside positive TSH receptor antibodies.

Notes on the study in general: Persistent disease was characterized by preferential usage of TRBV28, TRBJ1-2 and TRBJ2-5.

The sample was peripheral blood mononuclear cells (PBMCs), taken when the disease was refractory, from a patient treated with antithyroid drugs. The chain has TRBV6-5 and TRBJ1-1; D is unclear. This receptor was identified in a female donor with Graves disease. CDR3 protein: CASSYLSRTEAFF. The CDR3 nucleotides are TGTGCCAGCAGTTACTTAAGTAGAACTGAAGCTTTCTTT.